Listed here are 9 T cell receptor beta chains from one sample, sequenced in a study of blood T cell repertoires in COVID-19. The data were produced by immunoSEQ multiplex PCR, yet TCRdb's version contains in-frame clones alone and is incomplete. The profile shows about 240,000 clones, 82% of them singletons. The sample consisted of peripheral blood. These receptors all come from a woman aged 60-70 years with active or convalescent COVID-19.

This clone was recorded only once. The genes are TRBV12-5 and TRBJ1-1, with D hard to call. V dropped 0 bases and J dropped 7 bases, with 6 bases sitting between them. This CDR3 has 12 amino acids. Germline V gene lookup returns CDR1 LGHNT and CDR2 FRNRAP. The CDR3 region is CASGLVRDEAFF. CDR3 coding DNA: TGTGCTAGTGGTTTGGTAAGAGATGAAGCTTTCTTT.

The chain uses TRBV19 and TRBJ1-5; weak D call: TRBD1 (5 bases). Germline V gene data show CDR1 as LNHDA and CDR2 as SQIVND (reference sequence). Trimming cost V 2 bases and J 6 bases, with 11 bases left between them. The CDR3 covers 14 residues. CDR3 bases: TGTGCCAGTAGTATAAGGGAGGGGAGTCAGCCCCAGCATTTT. Its protein is CASSIREGSQPQHF.

The rearrangement joins TRBV27 to TRBJ2-2; the D gene is possibly TRBD1 (5 bases). Deletions cut 3 bases from V and 7 bases from J, with 9 bases between. This CDR3 has 13 amino acids. Germline loops: CDR1 MNHEY, CDR2 SMNVEV (reference sequence). The CDR3 protein is CASSFRARGELFF. The CDR3 coding sequence is TGTGCCAGCAGTTTCAGGGCCCGCGGGGAGCTGTTTTTT.

The J gene is TRBJ1-3, the V gene TRBV5-1; tentative D call: TRBD1 (5 bases). Germline loops: CDR1 SGHRS, CDR2 YFSETQ. Trimming took 4 bases from V and 0 from J, leaving 11 bases between them. The CDR3 extends over 15 amino acids. The CDR3 nucleotides read TGCGCCAGCAGCCCTACAGGAGACTCTGGAAACACCATATATTTT. Amino acid sequence: CASSPTGDSGNTIYF.

The J gene is TRBJ2-3, the V gene TRBV7-9; TRBD2 matches at 8 bases. V lost 5 bases to trimming and J lost 0 bases; unmatched junction nucleotides: 4. Looked up from germline, CDR1 is SEHNR and CDR2 is FQNEAQ (reference sequence). The CDR3 covers 15 residues. Written as DNA, the CDR3 is TGTGCCAGCAGCCTACTAGCGGCGAGCACAGATACGCAGTATTTT. Protein sequence: CASSLLAASTDTQYF.

This clone was seen at least ten times. V usage is TRBV29-1 and J usage is TRBJ2-1; 13 bases map to TRBD2. The CDR3 has 14 amino acids. V shed 6 bases, J shed 5 bases, and the junction held 4 bases outside the gene matches. From germline, CDR1 is SQVTM and CDR2 ANQGSEA. CDR3 in DNA: TGCAGCGTCACTAGCGGGGGGGCCCACAATGAGCAGTTCTTC. Its protein is CSVTSGGAHNEQFF.

This rearrangement joins TRBV12-3 or TRBV12-4 to TRBJ2-7; no reliable D call. Trimming pared 1 base from V and 3 bases from J, leaving 7 bases between. The CDR3 totals 13 residues. CDR3 in amino acids: CASSLGQIYEQYF. The CDR3 DNA reads TGTGCCAGCAGTTTAGGTCAGATCTACGAGCAGTACTTC.

The rearrangement uses TRBV4-1 and TRBJ2-7; D is possibly TRBD1 (6 bases). Germline assignment: CDR1 MGHRA and CDR2 YSYEKL. V lost 3 bases, J lost 4 bases, and 10 bases lay in between. The CDR3 spans 13 residues. The CDR3 spells CASSHLGGYEQYF. CDR3 coding DNA: TGCGCCAGCAGCCATTTAGGGGGTTACGAGCAGTACTTC.

Remarks on this clone: Additional DNA sequences in this sample encode the identical CDR3. The chain uses TRBV7-9 and TRBJ2-5; 8 bases agree with TRBD2. Germline CDR1 and CDR2: SEHNR and FQNEAQ (reference sequence). This CDR3 is built from 15 residues. J lost 5 bases, V lost 0 bases, and 5 bases had no gene match. CDR3 residues: CASSLAAGAGETQYF. For the CDR3, the DNA is TGTGCCAGCAGCTTAGCAGCGGGGGCCGGGGAGACCCAGTACTTC. Full variable domain (remainder filled in from reference TRBV7-9 and TRBJ2-5): DTGVSQNPRHKITKRGQNVTFRCDPISEHNRLYWYRQTLGQGPEFLTYFQNEAQLEKSRLLSDRFSAERPKGSFSTLEIQRTEQGDSAMYLCASSLAAGAGETQYFGPGTRLLVL.